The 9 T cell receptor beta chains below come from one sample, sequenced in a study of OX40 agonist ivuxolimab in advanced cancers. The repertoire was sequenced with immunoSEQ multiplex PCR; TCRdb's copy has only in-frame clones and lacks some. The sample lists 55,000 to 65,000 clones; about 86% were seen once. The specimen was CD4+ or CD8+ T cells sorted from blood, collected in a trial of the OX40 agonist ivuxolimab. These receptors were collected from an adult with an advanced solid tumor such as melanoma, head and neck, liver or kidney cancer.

The CDR3 protein is CASRADRGAGELFF. The CDR3 DNA is TGTGCCAGCAGGGCGGACAGGGGGGCCGGGGAGCTGTTTTTT. V is TRBV7-2 and J is TRBJ2-2; 10 bases line up with TRBD1. The V gene's germline CDR1 is SGHTA and CDR2 FQGNSA. The CDR3 spans 14 residues. The J segment lost 6 bases and the V segment lost 6 bases, leaving 4 bases of the junction unmatched. The entire variable domain, with the rest obtained from reference TRBV7-2 and TRBJ2-2, is as follows: GAGVSQSPSNKVTEKGKDVELRCDPISGHTALYWYRQSLGQGLEFLIYFQGNSAPDKSGLPSDRFSAERTGGSVSTLTIQRTQQEDSAVYLCASRADRGAGELFFGEGSRLTVL.

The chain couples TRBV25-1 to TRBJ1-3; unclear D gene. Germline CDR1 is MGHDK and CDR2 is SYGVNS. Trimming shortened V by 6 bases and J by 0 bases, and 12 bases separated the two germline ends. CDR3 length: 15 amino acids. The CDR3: CASSQTSISGNTIYF. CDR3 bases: TGTGCCAGCAGCCAGACTTCGATCTCTGGAAACACCATATATTTT.

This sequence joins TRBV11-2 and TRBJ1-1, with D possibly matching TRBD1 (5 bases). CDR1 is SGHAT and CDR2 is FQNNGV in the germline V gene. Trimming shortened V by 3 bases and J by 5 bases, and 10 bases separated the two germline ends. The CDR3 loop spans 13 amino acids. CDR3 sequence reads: CASSFAGETEAFF. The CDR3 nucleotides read TGTGCCAGCAGCTTTGCGGGGGAAACTGAAGCTTTCTTT.

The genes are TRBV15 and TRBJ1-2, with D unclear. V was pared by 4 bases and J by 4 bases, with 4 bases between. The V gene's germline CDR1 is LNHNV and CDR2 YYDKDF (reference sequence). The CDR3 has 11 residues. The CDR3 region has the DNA TGTGCCACCAGCACATCCTATGGCTACACCTTC. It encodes CATSTSYGYTF.

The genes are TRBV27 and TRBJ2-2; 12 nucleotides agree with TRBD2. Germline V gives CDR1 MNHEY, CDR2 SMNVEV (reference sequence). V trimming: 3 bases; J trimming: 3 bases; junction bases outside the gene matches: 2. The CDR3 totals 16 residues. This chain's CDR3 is CASSLGLAGYTGELFF. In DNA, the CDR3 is TGTGCCAGCAGTTTGGGACTAGCGGGTTACACCGGGGAGCTGTTTTTT.

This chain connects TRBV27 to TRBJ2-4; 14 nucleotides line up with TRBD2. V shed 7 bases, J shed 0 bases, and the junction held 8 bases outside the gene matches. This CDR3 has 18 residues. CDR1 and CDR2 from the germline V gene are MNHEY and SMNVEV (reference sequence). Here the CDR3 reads CASTQTSGGGKAKNIQYF. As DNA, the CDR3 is TGTGCCAGCACACAGACTAGCGGGGGGGGTAAAGCCAAAAACATTCAGTACTTC.

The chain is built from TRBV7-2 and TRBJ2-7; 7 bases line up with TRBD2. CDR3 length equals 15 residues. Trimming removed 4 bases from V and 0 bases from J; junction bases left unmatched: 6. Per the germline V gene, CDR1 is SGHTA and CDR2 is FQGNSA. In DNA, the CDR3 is TGTGCCAGCAGCTCCCCCGGGGAGGGCTCCTACGAGCAGTACTTC. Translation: CASSSPGEGSYEQYF.

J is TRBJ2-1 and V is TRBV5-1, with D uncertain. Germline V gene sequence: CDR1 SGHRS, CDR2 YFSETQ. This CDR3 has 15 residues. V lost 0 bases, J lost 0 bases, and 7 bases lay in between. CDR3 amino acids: CASSLDSSSYNEQFF. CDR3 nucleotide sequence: TGCGCCAGCAGCTTGGACTCGAGCTCCTACAATGAGCAGTTCTTC.

The CDR3 region is CASSLRVGSYEQYF. The CDR3 nucleotides read TGTGCCAGCAGCTTACGCGTAGGTTCCTACGAGCAGTACTTC. The chain carries TRBV7-8 and TRBJ2-7, with D unresolved. The CDR3 has 14 amino acids. CDR1 SGHVS and CDR2 FQNEAQ come from the germline V gene. V was cut by 2 bases and J by 1 base, with 9 bases left in between.